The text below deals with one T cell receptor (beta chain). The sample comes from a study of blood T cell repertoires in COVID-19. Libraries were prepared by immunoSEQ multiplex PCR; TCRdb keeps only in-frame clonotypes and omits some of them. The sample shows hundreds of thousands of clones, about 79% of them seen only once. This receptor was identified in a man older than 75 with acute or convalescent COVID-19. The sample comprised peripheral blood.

CDR3 bases: TGCGCCAGCAGCCAAGATGGGCAGGGCTTATATGGCTACACCTTC. It specifies CASSQDGQGLYGYTF. The V gene is TRBV4-1, the J gene TRBJ1-2; possible D gene TRBD1, 5 bases. The CDR3 length is 15 residues. Per the germline V gene, CDR1 is MGHRA and CDR2 is YSYEKL. The germline V and J ends were trimmed by 0 bases and 5 bases, with 13 bases remaining between them.